This passage covers 26 T cell receptor beta chains from one sample sequenced in a study of blood T cells in healthy people across ages. For the second PCR, which ran for about 7 to 12 cycles, a sample-barcoded 5' primer and a J-beta primer mix were used. TCRdb fed the 5' RACE reads into MiXCR, producing one record per CDR3 protein. The table lists about 730,000 distinct CDR3 sequences, approximately 43% of them singletons. Sequences were obtained from blood. Receptors were obtained from a woman aged 55-69 years in good health.

V and J are TRBV6-1 and TRBJ2-1, with D possibly TRBD2 on 5 matching bases. Per germline, CDR1 MNHNS and CDR2 SASEGT. CDR3 length equals 15 residues. V lost 2 bases to trimming and J lost 7 bases, with 15 bases between them. Here the CDR3 DNA reads TGTGCCAGCAGTGAATGGGTGGGAGCCTCTAATGAGCAGTTCTTC. As protein: CASSEWVGASNEQFF.

CDR3 loop: CASSRTDRGENAPLHF. CDR3 nucleotide sequence: TGTGCCAGCTCACGAACTGACAGGGGGGAAAATGCACCCCTCCACTTT. This chain joins TRBV18 and TRBJ1-6, with 9 bases that match TRBD1. Trimming at V came to 4 bases and at J to 11 bases, leaving 12 bases not matched to a gene. Looked up from germline, CDR1 is KGHSH and CDR2 is LQKENI. The CDR3 contains 16 residues.

This chain joins TRBV4-3 and TRBJ2-1; no reliable D call. The ends were cut back, 0 bases at V and 6 bases at J, with 12 bases in the middle. The CDR3 loop spans 15 amino acids. Germline V gives CDR1 LGHNA, CDR2 YSLEER. The CDR3: CASSQDLTLANEQFF. CDR3 sequence (DNA): TGCGCCAGCAGCCAAGACCTAACTTTAGCCAATGAGCAGTTCTTC.

This chain uses TRBV9 with TRBJ2-3, with 9 bases fitting TRBD2. The CDR3 is 17 residues long. CDR1 is SGDLS and CDR2 is YYNGEE in the germline V gene. J lost 1 base, V lost 0 bases, and 6 bases had no gene match. The CDR3 DNA sequence: TGTGCCAGCAGCGTAGCCCCACTAGCGGGTCGCACAGATACGCAGTATTTT. Translation gives CASSVAPLAGRTDTQYF.

The chain carries TRBV4-3 and TRBJ2-1; D is perhaps TRBD2 (6 bases). V was clipped by 3 bases and J by 8 bases, with 11 bases between them. CDR3 length: 13 amino acids. Per germline, CDR1 LGHNA and CDR2 YSLEER. The DNA of the CDR3 is TGCGCCAGCAGCCACGGGGGATTCTATGAGCAGTTCTTC. Encoded protein: CASSHGGFYEQFF.

This sequence joins TRBV12-3 or TRBV12-4 and TRBJ2-7, with 10 positions matching TRBD2. V shed 6 bases and J 2 bases; nucleotides not matched to a gene: 4. This CDR3 is built from 14 residues. The CDR3 DNA sequence: TGTGCCAGCAGAATCCTAGCGGGAGCCTACGAGCAGTACTTC. Its protein is CASRILAGAYEQYF.

V gene TRBV4-2 combines with J gene TRBJ2-1; TRBD1 aligns across 8 bases. V lost 1 base to trimming and J lost 4 bases; unmatched junction nucleotides: 6. CDR1 is LGHNA, CDR2 YNFKEQ, per germline. The CDR3 is 16 residues long. The CDR3 sequence: CASSQAPGQGYNEQFF. In DNA, the CDR3 is TGTGCCAGCAGCCAAGCCCCCGGACAGGGTTACAATGAGCAGTTCTTC.

This clonotype has more than one count but fewer than ten. The gene calls are TRBV10-3 and TRBJ1-2; D ambiguous. From germline, CDR1 is ENHRY and CDR2 SYGVKD. CDR3 length equals 15 residues. Trimming took off 0 bases at V and 0 bases at J, with 8 bases between the two ends. Here the CDR3 reads CAISESSYTNYGYTF. The DNA of the CDR3 is TGTGCCATCAGTGAGTCGAGTTACACTAACTATGGCTACACCTTC.

The gene calls are TRBV4-1 and TRBJ2-3; D is uncertain. Per germline, CDR1 MGHRA and CDR2 YSYEKL. The CDR3 length is 15 residues. Trimming took off 2 bases at V and 1 base at J, with 10 bases between the two ends. CDR3: CASSQQFAGTDTQYF. The CDR3 nucleotides are TGCGCCAGCAGCCAACAATTCGCAGGCACAGATACGCAGTATTTT.

Ten or more counts support this clonotype. The chain has TRBV6-6 and TRBJ2-3, with a possible D match to TRBD2 (6 bases). The CDR3 loop spans 13 amino acids. The germline CDR1 and CDR2 sequences are MNHNY and SVGAGI (reference sequence). The V and J ends lost 2 bases and 3 bases respectively, with 6 bases between them. CDR3 nucleotides: TGTGCCAGCAGTTACGGGGGGACAGATACGCAGTATTTT. Protein product: CASSYGGTDTQYF.

The J gene is TRBJ2-1, the V gene TRBV9; no firm D call. Germline CDR1 and CDR2: SGDLS and YYNGEE. The CDR3 loop spans 15 amino acids. V dropped 0 bases and J dropped 0 bases, with 7 bases sitting between them. CDR3 sequence reads: CASSVGRSSYNEQFF. Written as DNA, the CDR3 is TGTGCCAGCAGCGTAGGGCGGAGCTCCTACAATGAGCAGTTCTTC.

This clonotype was counted a single time. V usage is TRBV6-2 or TRBV6-3 and J usage is TRBJ2-1; 9 nucleotides align to TRBD2. The CDR3 covers 18 residues. J lost 0 bases, V lost 2 bases, and 8 bases had no gene match. Germline CDR1 reads MNHEY; CDR2 reads SVGEGT. CDR3 region: CASSYKRGAPSSYNEQFF. The CDR3, as DNA: TGTGCCAGCAGTTACAAGCGGGGGGCTCCGAGCTCCTACAATGAGCAGTTCTTC.

The chain couples TRBV7-2 to TRBJ2-3; a weak D match, TRBD2 (5 bases). Deletions cut 5 bases from V and 3 bases from J, with 15 bases between. The CDR3 spans 15 residues. Germline V gives CDR1 SGHTA, CDR2 FQGNSA. CDR3 sequence: CASSERVGRTDTQYF. For the CDR3, the DNA is TGTGCCAGCAGCGAGAGGGTGGGAAGGACAGATACGCAGTATTTT. Full variable domain (missing parts from reference TRBV7-2 and TRBJ2-3): GAGVSQSPSNKVTEKGKDVELRCDPISGHTALYWYRQSLGQGLEFLIYFQGNSAPDKSGLPSDRFSAERTGGSVSTLTIQRTQQEDSAVYLCASSERVGRTDTQYFGPGTRLTVL.

The sample holds a few counts of this clonotype. The chain employs TRBV7-9 and TRBJ2-1; D is possibly TRBD1 (6 bases). This CDR3 is built from 15 residues. Trimming took off 5 bases at V and 7 bases at J, with 18 bases between the two ends. Germline V lookup: CDR1 SEHNR, CDR2 FQNEAQ (reference sequence). CDR3 in amino acids: CASSPTGSGQNEQFF. The DNA for the CDR3 is TGTGCCAGCAGCCCTACAGGGTCGGGTCAAAATGAGCAGTTCTTC. Using reference TRBV7-9 and TRBJ2-1 for the parts outside the CDR3, the full variable domain is DTGVSQNPRHKITKRGQNVTFRCDPISEHNRLYWYRQTLGQGPEFLTYFQNEAQLEKSRLLSDRFSAERPKGSFSTLEIQRTEQGDSAMYLCASSPTGSGQNEQFFGPGTRLTVL.

With regard to this clonotype: Sequence at one end of the junction differs from germline and may be a read error. The CDR3 spells CSAGDGRDRYQPQHF. As DNA, the CDR3 is TGCAGTGCTGGAGATGGTAGGGACAGATATCAGCCCCAGCATTTT. This chain connects TRBV20-1 to TRBJ1-5; TRBD1 aligns across 7 bases. CDR3 length: 15 residues. CDR1 is DFQATT, CDR2 SNEGSKA, per germline (reference sequence).

This chain links TRBV3-1 with TRBJ2-1, with TRBD2 as a possible D gene (7 bases). From germline, CDR1 is LGHDT and CDR2 YNNKEL (reference sequence). Trimming pared 4 bases from V and 5 bases from J, leaving 15 bases between. The CDR3 has 15 residues. CDR3 coding DNA: TGTGCCAGCAGCCCCGTAAGGGGGGGCAACAATGAGCAGTTCTTC. Translating gives CASSPVRGGNNEQFF.

This chain joins TRBV6-5 and TRBJ1-2, with a possible D match to TRBD1 (5 bases). The CDR3 runs to 15 residues. The germline gives CDR1 MNHEY, CDR2 SVGAGI. The germline V and J ends were trimmed by 2 bases and 1 base, with 11 bases remaining between them. The CDR3 spells CASSYGGDLNYGYTF. The CDR3 nucleotides are TGTGCCAGCAGTTACGGGGGAGATCTTAACTATGGCTACACCTTC.

This clonotype appeared a few times. The chain combines TRBV4-2 with TRBJ2-3, with D unclear. Germline assignment: CDR1 LGHNA and CDR2 YNFKEQ. This CDR3 is 15 amino acids long. Trimming took off 0 bases at V and 3 bases at J, with 10 bases between the two ends. CDR3 DNA sequence: TGTGCCAGCAGCCAAGATCGTCGGATTACAGATACGCAGTATTTT. It codes for CASSQDRRITDTQYF.

The chain couples TRBV4-3 to TRBJ2-1, with 7 bases fitting TRBD2. The CDR3 loop spans 15 amino acids. CDR1 LGHNA and CDR2 YSLEER come from the germline V gene. V was clipped by 0 bases and J by 4 bases; unmatched bases: 3. This CDR3 is CASSQELASYNEQFF. The CDR3 DNA follows: TGCGCCAGCAGCCAAGAACTAGCGTCATACAATGAGCAGTTCTTC.

V gene TRBV29-1 combines with J gene TRBJ2-2; maybe TRBD1 (5 bases). From germline, CDR1 is SQVTM and CDR2 ANQGSEA. The V gene lost 3 bases and the J gene lost 5 bases, with 10 bases spanning the gap. CDR3 length: 13 amino acids. The CDR3: CSVEQGPTGELFF. The CDR3 nucleotides are TGCAGCGTTGAGCAGGGTCCAACCGGGGAGCTGTTTTTT.

Turning to this clonotype: This could be a read error, since a much larger clone is one nucleotide away. The chain employs TRBV5-1 and TRBJ2-6; D is unresolved. The CDR3 is made up of 15 amino acids. Trimming shortened V by 2 bases and J by 2 bases, and 8 bases separated the two germline ends. Germline V gene lookup returns CDR1 SGHRS and CDR2 YFSETQ. The DNA for the CDR3 is TGCGCCAGCAGCTTTACTCTTGCTGGGGCCAACGTCCTGACTTTC. Its translation is CASSFTLAGANVLTF.

As concerns this clonotype: This could be a read error, since a much larger clone is one nucleotide away. The chain recombines TRBV3-1 with TRBJ2-1; TRBD2 matches 8 bases. The J call may be in error: the DNA end matches TRBJ2-7 better. Germline CDR1 LGHDT, CDR2 YNNKEL (reference sequence). This CDR3 contains 15 residues. In nucleotides, the CDR3 is TGTGCCAGCCTTCTCAGTAGCGGGGCTTACAATGAGCAGTACTTC. Translation: CASLLSSGAYNEQYF.

The chain links TRBV20-1 to TRBJ2-5, with 10 nucleotides matching TRBD2. Germline V gene lookup returns CDR1 DFQATT and CDR2 SNEGSKA (reference sequence). The CDR3 has 16 amino acids. V lost 0 bases to trimming and J lost 5 bases; unmatched junction nucleotides: 9. CDR3 in amino acids: CSARDRLAGVQETQYF. The CDR3 coding sequence is TGCAGTGCTAGAGATAGGCTAGCGGGAGTGCAGGAGACCCAGTACTTC.

This clonotype occurred many times. The V call is TRBV9, the J call TRBJ2-5, with D hard to call. CDR1 and CDR2 from the germline V gene are SGDLS and YYNGEE. Trimming took 4 bases from V and 5 from J, leaving 15 bases between them. This CDR3 spans 14 amino acids. CDR3 nucleotides: TGTGCCAGCAGCCCCGTCCCTCGGTTGGAGACCCAGTACTTC. Encoded protein: CASSPVPRLETQYF.

The chain has TRBV7-8 and TRBJ1-6; no firm D call. The germline V and J ends were trimmed by 5 bases and 0 bases, with 14 bases remaining between them. There are 17 residues in the CDR3. Germline values: CDR1 SGHVS, CDR2 FQNEAQ. The CDR3: CASSPQRGVSYNSPLHF. The CDR3 DNA sequence: TGTGCCAGCAGCCCGCAACGGGGAGTCTCCTATAATTCACCCCTCCACTTT.

V is TRBV6-6 and J is TRBJ2-7; D may match TRBD1 or TRBD2 (5 bases each). The length of the CDR3 is 15 residues. Germline assignment: CDR1 MNHNY and CDR2 SVGAGI (reference sequence). The V and J ends lost 1 base and 7 bases respectively, with 17 bases between them. The CDR3 region is CASSYYSQGAREQYF. CDR3 sequence (DNA): TGTGCCAGCAGTTACTATAGTCAGGGAGCGCGTGAGCAGTACTTC.